Sequencing of this TCR beta chain was carried out in a study of blood T cell repertoires in COVID-19. Looking at the study overall: COVID-19 samples from acute and convalescent phases originated in the United States, Italy and Spain. In each case, the material was cDNA or gDNA derived from T cells, B-cell-depleted T cells, or PBMCs.

Methods used by the authors: Amplification from reference gene primers served as the basis for estimated nucleated cell counts. Some clones are missing from TCRdb's copy, which holds only in-frame ones; the method was immunoSEQ multiplex PCR. V and J calls and clone size are those listed in that table; D and trimming were worked out from the DNA. This table holds about 160,000 clones, roughly 87% found once. V shed 4 bases and J 6 bases; nucleotides not matched to a gene: 3. In germline, CDR1 is SGHRS, CDR2 YFSETQ. CDR3 size: 13 residues. The sequence came from an older woman who had recovered from COVID-19. J is TRBJ2-2 and V is TRBV5-1; TRBD1 agrees at 7 bases. Sequenced material: peripheral blood. In DNA form, the CDR3 reads TGCGCCAGCAGCGAGCAGGGGGCCGGGGAGCTGTTTTTT. It codes for CASSEQGAGELFF.